This paragraph covers one T cell receptor beta chain sequence. These data originate in a study of T cell changes during pregnancy in multiple sclerosis. Produced via immunoSEQ multiplex PCR; TCRdb's table is partial and in-frame only. This table holds about 58,000 clones, around 93% found once. Sample: CD8+ T cells from peripheral blood mononuclear cells, taken in the second trimester of pregnancy. The receptor was derived from a female donor with multiple sclerosis, enrolled in a pregnancy study.

The CDR3 spells CASSPADRKFTDTQYF. The DNA for the CDR3 is TGTGCCAGCAGCCCCGCGGACAGGAAGTTCACAGATACGCAGTATTTT. The gene calls are TRBV7-6 and TRBJ2-3, with TRBD1 matching 7 bases. This CDR3 has 16 amino acids. Germline CDR1 reads SGHVS; CDR2 reads FNYEAQ. J gave up 2 bases and V 5 bases, and 10 bases lay outside the gene matches.